The present TCR beta chain was sequenced within a study of T cells in narcolepsy. V was cut by 5 bases and J by 3 bases, with 13 bases left in between. The CDR3 consists of 15 residues. Germline CDR1 reads SEHNR; CDR2 reads FQNEAQ (reference sequence). A word on this clone: The antigen is unknown.

Findings and limits, study-wide: Autoreactive clonotypes reportedly recurred in blood of same and different patients, not controls.

Repertoires were generated with immunoSEQ multiplex PCR, while TCRdb's copy carries only in-frame clones and drops some. This sample has about 40,000 clones, with 70% to 90% found just once. Material: CD45RA- memory CD4+ T cells from PBMCs. The clonotype comes from a human donor with narcolepsy. This rearrangement joins TRBV7-9 to TRBJ2-2; D is uncertain. CDR3 bases: TGTGCCAGCAGCCGGGCCGGGCCGGACACCGGGGAGCTGTTTTTT. Encoded protein: CASSRAGPDTGELFF.